The 11 T cell receptor beta chains listed next were all sequenced from one sample in a study of beta chain features in type 1 diabetes. The study reverse transcribed the entire isolated RNA, so it sequenced expressed TCRB transcripts. The data were produced by immunoSEQ multiplex PCR, yet TCRdb's version contains in-frame clones alone and is incomplete. There are about 370,000 clones in the sample; over 8.5% occur only once, and about 0.64% lies in the top ten. These receptors have no known antigen. Study-wide results and limits: All four CD4+ subsets of Type 1 diabetes patients contained TCRB CDR3s that were moderately but significantly shorter.

The sample taken for sequencing was central memory CD4+ T cells from blood. Every receptor here comes from a man aged 25-45 years with type 1 diabetes.

The chain recombines TRBV27 with TRBJ2-7, with 12 bases lining up with TRBD1. This CDR3 comprises 21 residues. Germline V gives CDR1 MNHEY, CDR2 SMNVEV (reference sequence). Losses at the gene ends were 2 bases for V and 2 bases for J; bases not matched to a gene: 19. The CDR3 spells CASSLKTRDRGLRFLTYEQYF. CDR3 sequence (DNA): TGTGCCAGCAGTTTAAAAACCCGGGACAGGGGGCTCCGATTCTTGACCTACGAGCAGTACTTC.

V is TRBV6-5 and J is TRBJ1-2; 9 nucleotides line up with TRBD1. With 0 bases clipped from V and 4 bases from J, the junction kept 3 bases outside the gene matches. The germline gives CDR1 MNHEY, CDR2 SVGAGI. CDR3 size: 15 residues. CDR3 in DNA: TGTGCCAGCAGTTACTCGGGACAGGGCGGCTATGGCTACACCTTC. Protein product: CASSYSGQGGYGYTF.

This clone came up a few times. J is TRBJ1-4 and V is TRBV5-1; the D gene is possibly TRBD1 (5 bases). CDR1 is SGHRS and CDR2 is YFSETQ in the germline V gene. This CDR3 region has 14 residues. V gave up 6 bases and J gave up 4 bases, with 13 bases separating them. CDR3 coding DNA: TGCGCCAGCAAAAAACAGGCCAATAATGAAAAACTGTTTTTT. Translation: CASKKQANNEKLFF.

The chain recombines TRBV5-4 with TRBJ2-7, with D maybe TRBD1 (6 bases). Germline-derived CDR1 and CDR2 are SGHNT and YYREEE (reference sequence). V was pared by 5 bases and J by 3 bases, with 15 bases between. The CDR3 is made up of 14 amino acids. Written as DNA, the CDR3 is TGTGCCAGCAGTCCACAGGGATCGGGCTACGAGCAGTACTTC. Translating gives CASSPQGSGYEQYF.

This clone was detected only a few times. The CDR3 here is CASSLAGAEADTQYF. CDR3 nucleotide sequence: TGTGCCAGCAGTCTCGCGGGAGCGGAGGCAGATACGCAGTATTTT. This chain links TRBV2 with TRBJ2-3; TRBD2 matches 7 bases. Germline V CDR1 and CDR2: SNHLY, FYNNEI. The CDR3 is 15 amino acids. V shed 5 bases and J 4 bases; nucleotides not matched to a gene: 9.

This clone was picked up a small number of times. The genes are TRBV30 and TRBJ2-7; D is ambiguous. V was cut by 2 bases and J by 9 bases, with 11 bases left in between. The CDR3 sequence is 11 residues long. Germline V lookup: CDR1 GTSNPN, CDR2 SVGIG (reference sequence). CDR3 amino acids: CAWSSLVGQYF. Written as DNA, the CDR3 is TGTGCCTGGAGTTCATTAGTCGGGCAGTACTTC. Together with reference TRBV30 and TRBJ2-7, the CDR3 gives the full variable domain: SQTIHQWPATLVQPVGSPLSLECTVEGTSNPNLYWYRQAAGRGLQLLFYSVGIGQISSEVPQNLSASRPQDRQFILSSKKLLLSDSGFYLCAWSSLVGQYFGPGTRLTVT.

Only a few counts were recorded for this clone. V gene TRBV7-9 combines with J gene TRBJ2-5; tentatively, D is TRBD1 (5 bases). This CDR3 is built from 14 residues. The ends were cut back, 3 bases at V and 0 bases at J, with 8 bases in the middle. Germline values: CDR1 SEHNR, CDR2 FQNEAQ (reference sequence). The CDR3 spells CASSLTAYQETQYF. CDR3 coding DNA: TGTGCCAGCAGCTTGACAGCGTACCAAGAGACCCAGTACTTC.

This chain uses TRBV6-5 with TRBJ2-1; TRBD2 matches 7 bases. There are 15 residues in the CDR3. The J segment lost 0 bases and the V segment lost 7 bases, leaving 6 bases of the junction unmatched. Germline CDR1 is MNHEY and CDR2 is SVGAGI. CDR3 DNA: TGTGCCAGCAAGCGTGGCGGGAGCTCCTACAATGAGCAGTTCTTC. Translated, it gives CASKRGGSSYNEQFF.

The V gene is TRBV11-2, the J gene TRBJ1-2; D not resolved. V lost 4 bases, J lost 7 bases, and 19 bases lay in between. CDR1 is SGHAT, CDR2 FQNNGV, per germline. The length of the CDR3 is 15 residues. The CDR3 protein is CASSSSLTSLVGYTF. The CDR3 DNA sequence: TGTGCCAGCAGCTCAAGTTTGACAAGCCTGGTTGGCTACACCTTC.

The chain is built from TRBV5-1 and TRBJ2-3, with D tentatively TRBD1 or TRBD2 (6 bases each). Trimming pared 2 bases from V and 4 bases from J, leaving 11 bases between. The CDR3 totals 14 residues. Germline V gene lookup returns CDR1 SGHRS and CDR2 YFSETQ. The CDR3 coding sequence is TGCGCCAGCAGCTTAACGGGGGCAGCAGATACGCAGTATTTT. It translates to CASSLTGAADTQYF.

At least ten counts were recorded for this clone. J is TRBJ1-5 and V is TRBV18, with D perhaps matching TRBD1 (5 bases). Germline V lookup: CDR1 KGHSH, CDR2 LQKENI. V was shortened by 2 bases and J by 3 bases, with 14 bases between the two germline ends. CDR3 length: 16 amino acids. CDR3 in DNA: TGTGCCAGCTCACCAGGGATAGGGGCTACCAATCAGCCCCAGCATTTT. Its protein product is CASSPGIGATNQPQHF. Complete variable domain (other parts from reference TRBV18 and TRBJ1-5): NAGVMQNPRHLVRRRGQEARLRCSPMKGHSHVYWYRQLPEEGLKFMVYLQKENIIDESGMPKERFSAEFPKEGPSILRIQQVVRGDSAAYFCASSPGIGATNQPQHFGDGTRLSIL.